This TCR beta chain was recovered during a study of T cells after yellow fever vaccination (dated by TCRdb to between 2018 and 2021). For context, the study as a whole: The SMART-Seq v4 Ultra Low Input RNA kit was used to prepare libraries from fractions with low cell numbers. To follow T-cell clones before and after both primary and booster YFV17D yellow fever vaccination, bulk TCR alpha and beta repertoires underwent longitudinal sequencing. The cohort comprised two healthy male donors, one aged 18 to 30 and one aged 30 to 39 years. Bulk PBMC replicates and cell subsets were isolated from blood drawn at multiple timepoints before and after both primary and secondary immunization. The research as a whole found: FACS-sorted repertoires could contain abundant contaminating clonotypes from the bulk population, so computational filtering was required. Because only two donors were included in the study, the extent to which the findings can be generalized is limited. Compared with the primary T-cell response, the secondary T-cell response was faster but weaker, reaching its peak on day 5 rather than on day 15. A small share of clonotypes occurred in both CD4 and CD8 compartments, likely arising from convergent recombination. After the booster, most clones that had expanded after primary vaccination were detected again (around 97% of CD4 and 70% to 90% of CD8), suggesting broad maintenance of memory.

TCR cDNA was synthesized by 5'RACE template switching, through which a universal primer site and unique molecular identifiers were introduced. cDNA synthesis was primed from both the TCR alpha and TCR beta constant segments. Two PCR steps were used to amplify libraries, with sample barcodes and sequencing adapters being added in the second step. Sequencing of libraries was performed on Illumina HiSeq 2500 (2x100 bp) or NovaSeq (2x150 bp). In the source study's methods: MIGEC handled demultiplexing of reads and collapsing into UMI consensus sequences, while MiXCR performed V(D)J alignment. Vaccine-responding clonotypes were identified with edgeR using replicate PBMC samples, with FDR below 0.01 and a log2 fold change above 5 up to day 15 being required. Each bulk clonotype received a CD4 or CD8 identity based on whether the sequenced CD4 or CD8 repertoire contained that clonotype at higher abundance. TCRdb trimmed public reads at Q25 via fastp, called clones via MiXCR and kept in-frame beta chains. Rows merge per CDR3 protein into single entries with the most common DNA and genes. For this entry, the V and J calls and clone size follow TCRdb and not the study's own pipeline. Counted in this sample were 100,000 to 150,000 distinct CDR3 sequences; about 7.4% of them appeared once. 2% to 3% of the sample goes to the ten largest clones.

V drops 6 bases and J drops 2 bases, leaving 17 bases in between. The germline V gene sets CDR1 to SGHRS and CDR2 to YFSETQ. The CDR3 has 15 amino acids, counting the end cysteine and phenylalanine. Solely the CDR3 DNA is kept, with 45 bases framed from the first base. The treatment or condition label here, explained by the study, means: live attenuated yellow fever vaccine strain. A standard Ficoll-Paque protocol was used to isolate PBMCs from peripheral blood. CD4 and CD8 T-cell fractions were isolated with Dynabeads CD4 and CD8 positive selection kits. TriZol was used to extract RNA from bulk PBMCs, from CD4 and CD8 fractions, and from dextramer-positive and dextramer-negative fractions. To note about this clonotype: Its specific antigen is unknown. A much larger clone lies a single base off, so this may be a read error.

The clonotype was recovered from a man aged 18 to 29 who received the YFV17D yellow fever vaccine. The material sequenced was CD4+ T cells sorted from PBMCs, taken roughly 10 days after the first yellow fever vaccination. Here the chain combines TRBV5-1 and TRBJ2-5; too little of a D gene remains to name it. DNA sequence: TGCGCCAGCACCGAAGATCTTGGGCGGCAAGAGACCCAGTACTTC. The translation is CASTEDLGRQETQYF.